This T cell receptor beta chain appears in the sequencing data of a study of T cell repertoires in cytomegalovirus infection. From the reads, TCRdb called clonotypes with MiXCR, one entry per CDR3 protein. The table lists under 350,000 distinct CDR3 sequences, 9.5% of them singletons. This CDR3 comprises 13 residues. V dropped 5 bases and J dropped 7; count of bases not matched to a gene: 7. This TCR came from a human donor in good health (CMV status not recorded). Some clones in this sample may be carry-over from other donors' samples. Sequenced: PBMCs. V is TRBV12-3 or TRBV12-4 and J is TRBJ1-1; 7 bases are a match to TRBD1. The DNA of the CDR3 is TGTGCCAGCAGTGCAGGGGGGAGGAGTGAAGCTTTCTTT. It yields the protein CASSAGGRSEAFF.